This TCR beta chain was documented in a study of glioma-infiltrating T cells. General study findings and limits: Tissue and blood shared very few CDR3 sequences. Tissue-blood divergence was below expectation in non-neoplastic patients, above in gliomas.

Amplification of TCR alpha and beta CDR3 regions from RNA used iRepertoire nested multiplex PCR. One-step reverse transcription and amplification started from about 100-400 ng of tissue mRNA or PBMC total RNA. MiXCR, run by TCRdb on the multiplex PCR reads, gives a single entry per CDR3 protein. The sample shows approximately 110,000 distinct CDR3 sequences, 20% to 25% of them seen only once. This clonotype came up a few times. What it binds is not known. Since a much larger clone is just one base distant, this may be a read error. This CDR3 has 14 residues. Germline assignment: CDR1 MNHEY and CDR2 SVGEGT.

Specimen: glioma tissue, nonneoplastic brain tissue, or PBMCs (not recorded which). This rearrangement joins TRBV6-2 or TRBV6-3 to TRBJ1-1; tentatively, D is TRBD1 (6 bases). The sequence was collected from a human donor with low-grade glioma or glioblastoma, undergoing nonglioma brain surgery, or in good health (not recorded which). For the CDR3, the DNA is TGTACCAGCAGTTACTCCCTGACAGGAACTGAAGCTTTCTTT. Protein: CTSSYSLTGTEAFF.